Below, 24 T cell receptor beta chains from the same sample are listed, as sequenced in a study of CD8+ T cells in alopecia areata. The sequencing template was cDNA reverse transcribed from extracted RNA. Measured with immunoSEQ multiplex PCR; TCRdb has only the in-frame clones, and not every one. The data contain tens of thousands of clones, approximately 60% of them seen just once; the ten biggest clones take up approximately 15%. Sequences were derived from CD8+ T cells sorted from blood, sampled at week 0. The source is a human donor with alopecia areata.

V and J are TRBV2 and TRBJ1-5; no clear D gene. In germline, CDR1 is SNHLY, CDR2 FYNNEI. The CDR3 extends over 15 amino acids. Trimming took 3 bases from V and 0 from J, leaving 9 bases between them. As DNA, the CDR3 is TGTGCCAGCAGTGAGTGGGGTGGTAGCAATCAGCCCCAGCATTTT. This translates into CASSEWGGSNQPQHF.

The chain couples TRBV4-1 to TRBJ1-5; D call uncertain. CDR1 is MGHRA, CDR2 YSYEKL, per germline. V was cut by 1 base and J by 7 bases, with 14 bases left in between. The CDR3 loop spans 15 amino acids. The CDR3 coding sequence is TGCGCCAGCAGCCAAGTCCCCGGTTCGGGGCAGCCCCAGCATTTT. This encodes CASSQVPGSGQPQHF.

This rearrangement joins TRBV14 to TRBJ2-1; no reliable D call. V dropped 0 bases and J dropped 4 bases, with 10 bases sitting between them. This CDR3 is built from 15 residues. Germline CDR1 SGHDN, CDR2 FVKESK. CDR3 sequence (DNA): TGTGCCAGCAGCCAAGAACTCAGGCCTTACAATGAGCAGTTCTTC. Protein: CASSQELRPYNEQFF.

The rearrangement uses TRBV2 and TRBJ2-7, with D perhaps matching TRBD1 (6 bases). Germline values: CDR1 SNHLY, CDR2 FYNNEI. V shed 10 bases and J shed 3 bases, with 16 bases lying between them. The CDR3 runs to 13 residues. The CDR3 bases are TGTGCCAACCGACAGGTATCTTACTACGAGCAGTACTTC. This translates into CANRQVSYYEQYF. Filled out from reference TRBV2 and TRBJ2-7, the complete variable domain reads EPEVTQTPSHQVTQMGQEVILRCVPISNHLYFYWYRQILGQKVEFLVSFYNNEISEKSEIFDDQFSVERPDGSNFTLKIRSTKLEDSAMYFCANRQVSYYEQYFGPGTRLTVT.

CDR3 DNA sequence: TGTGCCTGGAGTAGCGGGAGAGGGGGAAACATTCAGTACTTC. It yields the protein CAWSSGRGGNIQYF. The rearrangement uses TRBV30 and TRBJ2-4; 8 bases are a match to TRBD2. The CDR3 has 14 residues. J gave up 6 bases and V 2 bases, and 6 bases lay outside the gene matches. Germline CDR1 GTSNPN, CDR2 SVGIG (reference sequence).

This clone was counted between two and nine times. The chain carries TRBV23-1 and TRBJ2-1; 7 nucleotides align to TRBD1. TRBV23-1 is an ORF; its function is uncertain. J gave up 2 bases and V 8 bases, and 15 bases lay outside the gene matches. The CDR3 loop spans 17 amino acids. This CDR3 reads CASLLPRRDSAYNEQFF. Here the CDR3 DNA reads TGCGCCAGCCTTCTCCCCCGCCGGGACAGCGCCTACAATGAGCAGTTCTTC.

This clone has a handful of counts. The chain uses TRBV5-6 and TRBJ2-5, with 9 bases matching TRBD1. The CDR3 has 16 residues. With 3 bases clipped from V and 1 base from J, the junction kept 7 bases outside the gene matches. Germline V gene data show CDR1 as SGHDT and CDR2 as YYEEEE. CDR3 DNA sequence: TGTGCCAGCAGCTGGGGGACAGGGACAGCCCAAGAGACCCAGTACTTC. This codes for CASSWGTGTAQETQYF.

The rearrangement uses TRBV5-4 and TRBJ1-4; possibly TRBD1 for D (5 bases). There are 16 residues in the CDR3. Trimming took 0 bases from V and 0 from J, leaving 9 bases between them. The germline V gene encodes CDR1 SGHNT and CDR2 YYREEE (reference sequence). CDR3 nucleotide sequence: TGTGCCAGCAGCTTGGAACAGGATGCAACTAATGAAAAACTGTTTTTT. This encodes CASSLEQDATNEKLFF.

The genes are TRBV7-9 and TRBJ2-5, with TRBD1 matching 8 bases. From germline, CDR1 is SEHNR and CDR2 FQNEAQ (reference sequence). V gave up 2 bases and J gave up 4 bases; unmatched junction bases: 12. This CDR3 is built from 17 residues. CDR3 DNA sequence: TGTGCCAGCAGCTTACCGACAGGGGACCCGAAAGGAGAGACCCAGTACTTC. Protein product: CASSLPTGDPKGETQYF.

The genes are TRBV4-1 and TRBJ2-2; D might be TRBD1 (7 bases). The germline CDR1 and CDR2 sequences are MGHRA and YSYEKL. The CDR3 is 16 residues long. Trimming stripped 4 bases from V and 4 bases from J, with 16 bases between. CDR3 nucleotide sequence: TGCGCCAGCAGCCTTCAGACAGGGAGGATCACCGGGGAGCTGTTTTTT. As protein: CASSLQTGRITGELFF.

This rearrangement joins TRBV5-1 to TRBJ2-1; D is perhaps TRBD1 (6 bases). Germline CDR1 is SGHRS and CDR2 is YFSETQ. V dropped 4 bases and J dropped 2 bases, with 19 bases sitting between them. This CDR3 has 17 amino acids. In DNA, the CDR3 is TGCGCCAGCAGCGTCTGGCCCCCGGGACAACCCTACAATGAGCAGTTCTTC. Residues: CASSVWPPGQPYNEQFF. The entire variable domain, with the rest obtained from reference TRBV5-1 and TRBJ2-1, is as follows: KAGVTQTPRYLIKTRGQQVTLSCSPISGHRSVSWYQQTPGQGLQFLFEYFSETQRNKGNFPGRFSGRQFSNSRSEMNVSTLELGDSALYLCASSVWPPGQPYNEQFFGPGTRLTVL.

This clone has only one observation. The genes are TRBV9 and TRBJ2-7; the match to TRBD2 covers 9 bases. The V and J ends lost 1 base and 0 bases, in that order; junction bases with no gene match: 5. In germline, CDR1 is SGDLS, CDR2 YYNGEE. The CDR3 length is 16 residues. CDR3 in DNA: TGTGCCAGCAGCGTACAAGCGGGAGGTGCCTCCTACGAGCAGTACTTC. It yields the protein CASSVQAGGASYEQYF.

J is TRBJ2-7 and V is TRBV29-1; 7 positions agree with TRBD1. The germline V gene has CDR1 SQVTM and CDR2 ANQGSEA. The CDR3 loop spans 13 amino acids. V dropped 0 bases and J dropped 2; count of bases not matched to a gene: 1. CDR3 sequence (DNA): TGCAGCGTTGAAGATGGACAGGCCTACGAGCAGTACTTC. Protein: CSVEDGQAYEQYF.

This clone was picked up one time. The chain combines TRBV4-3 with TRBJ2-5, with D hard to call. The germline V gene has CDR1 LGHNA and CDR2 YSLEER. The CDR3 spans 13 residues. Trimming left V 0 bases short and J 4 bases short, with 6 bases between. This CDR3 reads CASSQDWGETQYF. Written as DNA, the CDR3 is TGCGCCAGCAGCCAAGATTGGGGAGAGACCCAGTACTTC.

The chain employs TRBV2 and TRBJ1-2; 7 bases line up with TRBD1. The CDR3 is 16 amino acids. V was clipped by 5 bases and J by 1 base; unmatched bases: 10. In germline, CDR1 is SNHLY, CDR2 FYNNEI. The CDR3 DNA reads TGTGCCAGCAGTCCAGAGAGGACAGGTGTTAACTATGGCTACACCTTC. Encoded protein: CASSPERTGVNYGYTF.

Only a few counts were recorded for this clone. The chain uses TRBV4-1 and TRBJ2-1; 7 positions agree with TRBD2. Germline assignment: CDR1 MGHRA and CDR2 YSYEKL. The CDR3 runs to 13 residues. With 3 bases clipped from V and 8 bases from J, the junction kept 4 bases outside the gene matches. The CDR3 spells CASSQRLAYEQFF. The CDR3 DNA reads TGCGCCAGCAGCCAGAGACTAGCTTATGAGCAGTTCTTC.

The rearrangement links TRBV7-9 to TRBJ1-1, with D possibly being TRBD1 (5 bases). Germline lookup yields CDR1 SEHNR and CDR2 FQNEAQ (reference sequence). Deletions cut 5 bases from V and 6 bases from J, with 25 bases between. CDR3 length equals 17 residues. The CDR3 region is CASSPAGGVAFEAEAFF. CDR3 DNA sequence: TGTGCCAGCAGCCCAGCCGGGGGGGTGGCATTCGAGGCTGAAGCTTTCTTT.

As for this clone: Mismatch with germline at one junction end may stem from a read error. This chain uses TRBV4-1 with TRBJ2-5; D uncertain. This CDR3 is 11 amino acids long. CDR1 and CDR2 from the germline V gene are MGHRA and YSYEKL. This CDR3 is CASSQGHEIHF. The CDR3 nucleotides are TGCGCCAGCAGCCAAGGTCACGAGATCCACTTC.

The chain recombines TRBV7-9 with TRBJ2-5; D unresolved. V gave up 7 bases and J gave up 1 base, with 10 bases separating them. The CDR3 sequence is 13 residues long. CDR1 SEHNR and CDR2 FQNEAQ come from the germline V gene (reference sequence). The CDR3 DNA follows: TGTGCCAGCATCAATTACCCCCAAGAGACCCAGTACTTC. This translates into CASINYPQETQYF.

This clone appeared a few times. This CDR3 is CSGTSGGSYEQYF. The DNA for the CDR3 is TGCAGCGGCACTAGCGGGGGCTCCTACGAGCAGTACTTC. This chain joins TRBV29-1 and TRBJ2-7; 11 positions match TRBD2. The CDR3 is made up of 13 amino acids. In germline, CDR1 is SQVTM, CDR2 ANQGSEA. V gave up 7 bases and J gave up 0 bases; unmatched junction bases: 2.

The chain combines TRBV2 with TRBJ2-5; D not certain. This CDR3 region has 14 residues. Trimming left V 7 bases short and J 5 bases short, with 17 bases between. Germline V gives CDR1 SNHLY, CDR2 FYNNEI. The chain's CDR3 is CASIEVGTRETQYF. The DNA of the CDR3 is TGTGCCAGCATCGAAGTGGGTACCCGGGAGACCCAGTACTTC. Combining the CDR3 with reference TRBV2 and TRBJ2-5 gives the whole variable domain EPEVTQTPSHQVTQMGQEVILRCVPISNHLYFYWYRQILGQKVEFLVSFYNNEISEKSEIFDDQFSVERPDGSNFTLKIRSTKLEDSAMYFCASIEVGTRETQYFGPGTRLLVL.

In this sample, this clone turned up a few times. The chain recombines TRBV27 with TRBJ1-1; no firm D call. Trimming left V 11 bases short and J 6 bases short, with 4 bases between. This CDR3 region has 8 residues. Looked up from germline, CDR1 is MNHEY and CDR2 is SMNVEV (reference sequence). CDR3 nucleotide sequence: TGTGCCGAGGCTGAAGCTTTCTTT. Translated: CAEAEAFF.

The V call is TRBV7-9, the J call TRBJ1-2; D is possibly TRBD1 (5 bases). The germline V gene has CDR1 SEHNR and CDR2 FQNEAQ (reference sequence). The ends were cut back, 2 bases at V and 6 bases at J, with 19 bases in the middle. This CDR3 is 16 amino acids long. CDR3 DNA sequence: TGTGCCAGCAGCTTATCAGGGAAGAGGGAACAGGATGGCTACACCTTC. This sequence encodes CASSLSGKREQDGYTF.

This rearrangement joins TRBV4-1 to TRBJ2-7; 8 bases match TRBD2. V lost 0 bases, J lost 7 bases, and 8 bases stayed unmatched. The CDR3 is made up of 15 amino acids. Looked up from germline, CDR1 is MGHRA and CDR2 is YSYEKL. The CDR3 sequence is CASSQDWRGAGEQYF. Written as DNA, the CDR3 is TGCGCCAGCAGCCAAGATTGGCGGGGGGCAGGGGAGCAGTACTTC.